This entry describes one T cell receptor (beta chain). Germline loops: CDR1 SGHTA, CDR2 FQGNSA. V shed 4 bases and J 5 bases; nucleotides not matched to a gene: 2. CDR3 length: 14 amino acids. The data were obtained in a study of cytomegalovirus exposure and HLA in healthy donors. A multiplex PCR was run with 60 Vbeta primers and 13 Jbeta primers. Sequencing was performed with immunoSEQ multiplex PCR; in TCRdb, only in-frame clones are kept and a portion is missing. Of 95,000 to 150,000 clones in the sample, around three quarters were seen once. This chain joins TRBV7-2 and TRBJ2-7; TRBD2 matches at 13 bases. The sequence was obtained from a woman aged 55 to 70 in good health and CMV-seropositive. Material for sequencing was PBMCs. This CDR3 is CASSWTSGSHEQYF. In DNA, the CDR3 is TGTGCCAGCAGCTGGACTAGCGGGAGTCACGAGCAGTACTTC. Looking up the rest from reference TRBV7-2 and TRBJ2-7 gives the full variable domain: GAGVSQSPSNKVTEKGKDVELRCDPISGHTALYWYRQSLGQGLEFLIYFQGNSAPDKSGLPSDRFSAERTGGSVSTLTIQRTQQEDSAVYLCASSWTSGSHEQYFGPGTRLTVT.